What follows are 19 T cell receptor beta chains derived from one specimen sequenced in a study of cytomegalovirus exposure and HLA in healthy donors (dated by TCRdb to the late 2010s). The library was generated by the immunoSEQ multiplex PCR assay. For the multiplex PCR, a mixture combining 60 forward primers for TCR Vbeta segments and 13 reverse primers for TCR Jbeta segments was used. TCRdb holds this immuneACCESS table with in-frame rearrangements only. Some clones are missing; in checked studies, unresolved V genes explain under half, and the rest has no known cause. In all, the sample holds 110,000 to 150,000 clones, and about 72% of those were seen once. The ten biggest clones cover approximately 4.3% of the sample. Input material: PBMCs. These receptors came from a man in his sixties in good health and CMV-seronegative.

This clone was seen more than once but under ten times. V usage is TRBV10-2 and J usage is TRBJ1-6; the match to TRBD1 covers 8 bases. The germline V gene encodes CDR1 WSHSY and CDR2 SAAADI. The junction had 11 bases not matched to a gene; V was cut back by 6 bases and J by 10 bases. This CDR3 has 15 amino acids. CDR3 residues: CASRADRGENSPLHF. Here the CDR3 DNA reads TGCGCCAGCAGAGCTGACAGGGGCGAGAACTCACCCCTCCACTTT.

The chain links TRBV5-6 to TRBJ2-3; TRBD1 might be the D (6 bases). CDR3 length: 16 amino acids. Trimming took 5 bases from V and 1 from J, leaving 17 bases between them. Germline-derived CDR1 and CDR2 are SGHDT and YYEEEE. In DNA, the CDR3 is TGTGCCAGCAGAAACCAAAGGGCAGGGGGCACAGATACGCAGTATTTT. Translated, it gives CASRNQRAGGTDTQYF.

Worth noting for this clone: This sample includes further DNA sequences coding for the same CDR3. This rearrangement joins TRBV5-1 to TRBJ2-7, with D tentatively TRBD2 (5 bases). V was shortened by 0 bases and J by 0 bases, with 7 bases between the two germline ends. Germline V gives CDR1 SGHRS, CDR2 YFSETQ. The CDR3 is 14 amino acids. The chain's CDR3 is CASSLGGSSYEQYF. CDR3 nucleotide sequence: TGCGCCAGCAGCTTGGGAGGGAGCTCCTACGAGCAGTACTTC.

V and J are TRBV9 and TRBJ2-2, with a possible D match to TRBD2 (5 bases). Germline lookup yields CDR1 SGDLS and CDR2 YYNGEE. The CDR3 totals 16 residues. Between the trimmed V and J ends, which lost 0 bases and 1 base, there was a span of 10 bases. In nucleotides, the CDR3 is TGTGCCAGCAGCGTAGTTTTAGGACTGAACACCGGGGAGCTGTTTTTT. Its protein product is CASSVVLGLNTGELFF.

This clone came up once. V usage is TRBV28 and J usage is TRBJ1-2; D remains unclear. This CDR3 contains 14 residues. Trimming stripped 5 bases from V and 0 bases from J, with 10 bases between. CDR1 and CDR2 (germline): MDHEN, SYDVKM. CDR3 region: CASSRLLANYGYTF. The CDR3 DNA reads as TGTGCCAGCAGTCGCCTGTTAGCTAACTATGGCTACACCTTC.

This chain connects TRBV4-2 to TRBJ2-7, with a possible D match to TRBD2 (5 bases). The CDR3 has 17 residues. The germline V gene has CDR1 LGHNA and CDR2 YNFKEQ. Deletions cut 0 bases from V and 0 bases from J, with 15 bases between. This chain's CDR3 is CASSQDTERSYSYEQYF. The DNA of the CDR3 is TGTGCCAGCAGCCAAGATACCGAGCGGAGCTACTCCTACGAGCAGTACTTC.

This clone was found once. V and J are TRBV19 and TRBJ1-4; 8 nucleotides agree with TRBD1. CDR1 and CDR2 from the germline V gene are LNHDA and SQIVND (reference sequence). The CDR3 has 16 amino acids. V shed 1 base and J 2 bases; nucleotides not matched to a gene: 3. The CDR3: CASSIGDRPTNEKLFF. The CDR3 DNA reads TGTGCCAGTAGTATAGGGGACAGGCCGACTAATGAAAAACTGTTTTTT. The full variable domain, in which reference TRBV19 and TRBJ1-4 provide the parts outside the CDR3, is DGGITQSPKYLFRKEGQNVTLSCEQNLNHDAMYWYRQDPGQGLRLIYYSQIVNDFQKGDIAEGYSVSREKKESFPLTVTSAQKNPTAFYLCASSIGDRPTNEKLFFGSGTQLSVL.

As DNA, the CDR3 is TGTGCCAGCAGCTTTTATAGGGACAGTGGCGAGCAGTACTTC. This codes for CASSFYRDSGEQYF. The chain links TRBV7-9 to TRBJ2-7; 7 nucleotides match TRBD1. V lost 3 bases and J lost 6; bases outside the gene matches: 8. The CDR3 consists of 14 residues. The V gene's germline CDR1 is SEHNR and CDR2 FQNEAQ (reference sequence).

This chain joins TRBV7-3 and TRBJ2-7, with a possible D match to TRBD2 (6 bases). Germline-derived CDR1 and CDR2 are SGHTA and FQGTGA. V shed 0 bases and J shed 6 bases, with 9 bases lying between them. The CDR3 is made up of 13 amino acids. In DNA form, the CDR3 reads TGTGCCAGCAGCTTAACCACTAGCAGCGAGCAGTACTTC. Translation: CASSLTTSSEQYF.

The chain employs TRBV5-1 and TRBJ1-3; 7 nucleotides align to TRBD1. CDR3 length: 17 amino acids. Germline values: CDR1 SGHRS, CDR2 YFSETQ. The V gene end was trimmed by 3 bases and the J gene end by 3 bases; junction bases not matched to a gene: 12. CDR3 in DNA: TGCGCCAGCAGCTCCTCGTTGCGAGGGGGCGGTGGAAACACCATATATTTT. It encodes CASSSSLRGGGGNTIYF.

The genes are TRBV10-3 and TRBJ2-6; a weak D match, TRBD2 (5 bases). The CDR3 is 16 residues long. The germline V gene has CDR1 ENHRY and CDR2 SYGVKD. Trimming stripped 3 bases from V and 3 bases from J, with 12 bases between. The CDR3 loop is CAISEEGTLGANVLTF. CDR3 sequence (DNA): TGTGCCATCAGTGAAGAGGGTACCCTTGGGGCCAACGTCCTGACTTTC.

On this clone: The sample contains more than one DNA sequence encoding this CDR3. The rearrangement links TRBV5-4 to TRBJ2-3, with TRBD1 matching over 7 bases. Germline loops: CDR1 SGHNT, CDR2 YYREEE (reference sequence). V lost 0 bases to trimming and J lost 3 bases; unmatched junction nucleotides: 1. The CDR3 consists of 14 residues. CDR3 DNA sequence: TGTGCCAGCAGCTTGGACAGGGGTACAGATACGCAGTATTTT. Its translation: CASSLDRGTDTQYF.

This clone was observed a few times. The chain has TRBV7-9 and TRBJ2-1; TRBD2 agrees at 14 bases. J was trimmed by 8 bases and V by 4 bases; bases with no gene match: 10. CDR1 is SEHNR and CDR2 is FQNEAQ in the germline V gene (reference sequence). The CDR3 has 17 amino acids. In DNA, the CDR3 is TGTGCCAGCAGCTCCGGACCGGGACTAGCGGGAGACGATGAGCAGTTCTTC. It is translated as CASSSGPGLAGDDEQFF.

V is TRBV6-5 and J is TRBJ2-5; 9 bases fit TRBD2. The V segment lost 2 bases and the J segment 2 bases; nucleotides outside the gene matches: 6. This CDR3 region has 16 residues. Germline loops: CDR1 MNHEY, CDR2 SVGAGI. The DNA of the CDR3 is TGTGCCAGCAGTTACGGCGGGAGGGGATATCAAGAGACCCAGTACTTC. It translates to CASSYGGRGYQETQYF.

This clone was seen only a few times. The chain is built from TRBV7-2 and TRBJ1-2; TRBD1 matches 7 bases. Germline loops: CDR1 SGHTA, CDR2 FQGNSA. V was pared by 5 bases and J by 8 bases, with 20 bases of the junction left unmatched. The length of the CDR3 is 17 residues. CDR3 nucleotide sequence: TGTGCCAGCAGCCATTCGCAGGTTAACAGGGGTAATTACGGCTACACCTTC. Translated: CASSHSQVNRGNYGYTF. The complete variable domain, with remaining parts taken from reference TRBV7-2 and TRBJ1-2, reads GAGVSQSPSNKVTEKGKDVELRCDPISGHTALYWYRQSLGQGLEFLIYFQGNSAPDKSGLPSDRFSAERTGGSVSTLTIQRTQQEDSAVYLCASSHSQVNRGNYGYTFGSGTRLTVV.

The rearrangement uses TRBV25-1 and TRBJ2-1; TRBD1 might be the D (5 bases). The CDR3 length is 11 residues. Germline CDR1 reads MGHDK; CDR2 reads SYGVNS. Trimming removed 7 bases from V and 12 bases from J, with 13 bases in between. This chain's CDR3 is CASKDQQGQFF. As DNA, the CDR3 is TGTGCCAGCAAAGATCAGCAGGGGCAGTTCTTC.

This clone has just a few counts. The rearrangement uses TRBV29-1 and TRBJ2-3, with 8 bases identical to TRBD2. In germline, CDR1 is SQVTM, CDR2 ANQGSEA. V lost 7 bases to trimming and J lost 2 bases; unmatched junction nucleotides: 8. This CDR3 contains 14 residues. The CDR3 protein is CSAGGLGNTDTQYF. The CDR3, as DNA: TGCAGCGCTGGGGGACTAGGCAACACAGATACGCAGTATTTT.

The gene calls are TRBV2 and TRBJ1-2; D possibly corresponds to TRBD1 (5 bases). The CDR3 sequence is 14 residues long. Trimming cost V 2 bases and J 4 bases, with 11 bases left between them. CDR1 and CDR2 (germline): SNHLY, FYNNEI. CDR3 sequence (DNA): TGTGCCAGCAGTGAAAGGGGCCGAGCCTATGGCTACACCTTC. The encoded protein is CASSERGRAYGYTF.

The rearrangement uses TRBV18 and TRBJ2-7; no clear D. CDR3 length: 15 amino acids. V gave up 0 bases and J gave up 3 bases, with 12 bases separating them. The V gene's germline CDR1 is KGHSH and CDR2 LQKENI. The CDR3: CASSPPGERYYEQYF. In DNA form, the CDR3 reads TGTGCCAGCTCACCACCCGGAGAGAGATACTACGAGCAGTACTTC.